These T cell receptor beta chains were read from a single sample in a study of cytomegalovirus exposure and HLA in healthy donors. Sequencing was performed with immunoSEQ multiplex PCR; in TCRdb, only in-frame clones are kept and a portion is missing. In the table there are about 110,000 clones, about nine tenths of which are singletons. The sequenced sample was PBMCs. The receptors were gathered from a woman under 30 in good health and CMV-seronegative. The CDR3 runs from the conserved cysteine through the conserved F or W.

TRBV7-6	CASRLNEWVAADTQYF
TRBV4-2	CASSPEAAPGETQYF
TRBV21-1	CASSKGPPGQRAGETQYF
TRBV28	CASISSMNTEAFF
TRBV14	CASSQGTVISGANVLTF
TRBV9	CASSVGAAGWSNTIYF
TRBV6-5	CASKRTGFYGYTF
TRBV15	CATTSYAGANEKLFF
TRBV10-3	CAISDPGLAGGAYEQYF
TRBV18	CASSPRPSGLYEQYF
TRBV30	CAWSVQAAYQPQHF
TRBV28	CASSTSGRRYEQYF
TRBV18	CASSPIRTSGSTDTQYF
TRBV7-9	CASSPVLSNQPQHF
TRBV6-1	CASSEAVQQSYEQYF
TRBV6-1	CASSEVRSLARVYEQYF
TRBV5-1	CASSYIAGEVQQYF
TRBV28	CASSDSSTYEQYF
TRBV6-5	CASSYSRTGIGETQYF
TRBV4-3	CASSQEYGFSSPYGYTF
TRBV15	CATSRERGFTEAFF
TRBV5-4	CASSLVNEGEQYF
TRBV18	CASSVNTGREQFF
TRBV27	CASSPPSVGMNTEAFF
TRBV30	CAWSVASGYNSPLHF